This passage covers 26 T cell receptor beta chains from one sample sequenced in a study of T cell responses to AZD1222 COVID-19 vaccine. The data were produced by immunoSEQ multiplex PCR, yet TCRdb's version contains in-frame clones alone and is incomplete. The data contain about 110,000 clones, 92% of them singletons. The material sequenced was peripheral blood, taken 28 days after the second AZD1222 dose. The receptors stem from an adult who received the AZD1222 COVID-19 vaccine.

J is TRBJ2-5 and V is TRBV10-3, with no clear D. Trimming stripped 2 bases from V and 0 bases from J, with 10 bases between. The CDR3 runs to 15 residues. The germline gives CDR1 ENHRY, CDR2 SYGVKD. The CDR3 region is CAISESSWYQETQYF. DNA of the CDR3: TGTGCCATCAGTGAGAGTTCGTGGTACCAAGAGACCCAGTACTTC.

The CDR3 nucleotides read TGTGCCATCAGTGAGTCGGGACCCTTGGGGAACACTGAAGCTTTCTTT. Protein sequence: CAISESGPLGNTEAFF. The chain employs TRBV10-3 and TRBJ1-1, with D maybe TRBD1 (5 bases). This CDR3 is built from 16 residues. The germline V and J ends were trimmed by 0 bases and 1 base, with 12 bases remaining between them. CDR1 is ENHRY, CDR2 SYGVKD, per germline.

This chain uses TRBV5-8 with TRBJ1-5, with 7 nucleotides matching TRBD1. J lost 0 bases, V lost 7 bases, and 7 bases had no gene match. This CDR3 has 15 residues. Germline V gives CDR1 SGHTS, CDR2 YDEGEE. This CDR3 reads CASGLGDSSNQPQHF. The DNA of the CDR3 is TGTGCCAGCGGGTTGGGGGACAGTAGCAATCAGCCCCAGCATTTT.

The chain carries TRBV7-2 and TRBJ1-1; D is ambiguous. The CDR3 extends over 15 amino acids. Germline CDR1 reads SGHTA; CDR2 reads FQGNSA. The germline V and J ends were trimmed by 0 bases and 1 base, with 9 bases remaining between them. The CDR3 sequence: CASSLAGFKNTEAFF. The CDR3 DNA sequence: TGTGCCAGCAGCTTAGCTGGGTTCAAGAACACTGAAGCTTTCTTT.

The CDR3 DNA sequence: TGTGCCAGCAGCCAAGATGCGTCTAGCGGGAGGGACACAGATACGCAGTATTTT. It yields the protein CASSQDASSGRDTDTQYF. The rearrangement uses TRBV14 and TRBJ2-3, with 12 bases identical to TRBD2. CDR3 length: 18 amino acids. Trimming removed 0 bases from V and 2 bases from J; junction bases left unmatched: 6. From germline, CDR1 is SGHDN and CDR2 FVKESK.

The J gene is TRBJ2-3, the V gene TRBV6-4; tentatively, D is TRBD1 or TRBD2 (7 bases each). V lost 8 bases and J 3 bases, leaving 18 bases between the germline ends. The CDR3 length is 15 residues. CDR1 is MRHNA and CDR2 is SNTAGT in the germline V gene. For the CDR3, the DNA is TGTGCCAGCCGCCAGACAGGGAGGGGTACAGATACGCAGTATTTT. It is translated as CASRQTGRGTDTQYF.

This clone was seen just once. V gene TRBV5-1 combines with J gene TRBJ2-3; TRBD2 aligns across 7 bases. V lost 7 bases and J lost 0; bases outside the gene matches: 2. The CDR3 is 13 residues long. From germline, CDR1 is SGHRS and CDR2 YFSETQ. The chain's CDR3 is CASSGGSTDTQYF. In DNA, the CDR3 is TGCGCCAGCTCGGGGGGTAGCACAGATACGCAGTATTTT.

The V and J genes are TRBV19 and TRBJ1-1; 9 bases match TRBD1. The germline V gene encodes CDR1 LNHDA and CDR2 SQIVND (reference sequence). This CDR3 region has 15 residues. J lost 6 bases, V lost 7 bases, and 12 bases had no gene match. In DNA, the CDR3 is TGTGCCAGTACGGAAACGGGACAGGGTTTCCCTGAAGCTTTCTTT. This sequence encodes CASTETGQGFPEAFF.

The sample holds one count of this clone. The chain joins TRBV28 to TRBJ1-2, with D perhaps TRBD1 (6 bases). V gave up 7 bases and J gave up 7 bases, with 13 bases separating them. Germline V gene sequence: CDR1 MDHEN, CDR2 SYDVKM. The CDR3 is 12 residues long. The CDR3 nucleotides read TGTGCCAGCACCGTAGGGGGGGTTGGCTACACCTTC. It yields the protein CASTVGGVGYTF.

The chain is built from TRBV20-1 and TRBJ1-4; maybe TRBD1 (5 bases). This CDR3 spans 13 amino acids. V was shortened by 3 bases and J by 5 bases, with 10 bases between the two germline ends. In germline, CDR1 is DFQATT, CDR2 SNEGSKA (reference sequence). The CDR3 DNA is TGCAGTGCTAGTAGGGGACGGAATGAAAAACTGTTTTTT. Residues: CSASRGRNEKLFF.

The V gene is TRBV7-2, the J gene TRBJ1-1, with TRBD1 matching 7 bases. The CDR3 has 15 residues. V shed 3 bases and J 2 bases; nucleotides not matched to a gene: 6. Germline lookup yields CDR1 SGHTA and CDR2 FQGNSA. Written as DNA, the CDR3 is TGTGCCAGCAGCTTGTACAGGGGACTAAACACTGAAGCTTTCTTT. It yields the protein CASSLYRGLNTEAFF.

This clone has at least ten counts. The gene calls are TRBV5-1 and TRBJ1-5, with a possible D match to TRBD1 (5 bases). This CDR3 has 18 residues. Germline V gene sequence: CDR1 SGHRS, CDR2 YFSETQ. Trimming stripped 0 bases from V and 0 bases from J, with 16 bases between. CDR3 sequence: CASSLGAWGPGSNQPQHF. Here the CDR3 DNA reads TGCGCCAGCAGCTTGGGCGCCTGGGGCCCCGGTAGCAATCAGCCCCAGCATTTT.

V and J are TRBV28 and TRBJ1-1; D might be TRBD1 (5 bases). V dropped 5 bases and J dropped 6 bases, with 16 bases sitting between them. The CDR3 spans 14 residues. Germline V gene sequence: CDR1 MDHEN, CDR2 SYDVKM. Here the CDR3 reads CASSLGGGASEAFF. CDR3 coding DNA: TGTGCCAGCAGTCTCGGAGGAGGGGCGTCTGAAGCTTTCTTT.

J is TRBJ2-3 and V is TRBV9; TRBD2 aligns across 10 bases. The CDR3 has 17 amino acids. Germline loops: CDR1 SGDLS, CDR2 YYNGEE. After removal of 0 bases from V and 0 bases from J, the junction contained 4 bases not matched to a gene. The DNA of the CDR3 is TGTGCCAGCAGCGTAGGTGGGACTAGCGACAGCACAGATACGCAGTATTTT. It codes for CASSVGGTSDSTDTQYF.

The chain links TRBV19 to TRBJ2-3; tentatively, D is TRBD1 (5 bases). Per the germline V gene, CDR1 is LNHDA and CDR2 is SQIVND (reference sequence). There are 12 residues in the CDR3. V lost 9 bases, J lost 1 base, and 8 bases lay in between. For the CDR3, the DNA is TGTGCCAGCAGGGCCCGCACAGATACGCAGTATTTT. It is translated as CASRARTDTQYF.

V and J are TRBV4-1 and TRBJ2-7; weak D call: TRBD1 (6 bases). The CDR3 runs to 16 residues. V shed 1 base and J shed 2 bases, with 15 bases lying between them. CDR1 and CDR2 (germline): MGHRA, YSYEKL. DNA of the CDR3: TGCGCCAGCAGCCAAGGGGGCAGGACAGCAGCCTACGAGCAGTACTTC. Protein: CASSQGGRTAAYEQYF.

This chain links TRBV5-5 with TRBJ2-2, with unresolved D. Germline CDR1 and CDR2: SGHKS and YYEKEE (reference sequence). V shed 0 bases and J shed 8 bases, with 14 bases lying between them. The CDR3 has 15 residues. The CDR3 DNA follows: TGTGCCAGCAGCTTGGCGCCCGATATTATGGGGGAGCTGTTTTTT. Its translation: CASSLAPDIMGELFF.

The V gene is TRBV14, the J gene TRBJ2-5; 8 positions match TRBD2. Germline V gene sequence: CDR1 SGHDN, CDR2 FVKESK. The CDR3 is 16 amino acids. V was clipped by 0 bases and J by 3 bases; unmatched bases: 6. The CDR3 here is CASSQDRFGREETQYF. In DNA, the CDR3 is TGTGCCAGCAGCCAAGATCGTTTCGGGAGGGAAGAGACCCAGTACTTC.

The chain employs TRBV10-3 and TRBJ1-1, with D maybe TRBD1 (5 bases). CDR1 is ENHRY, CDR2 SYGVKD, per germline. V was pared by 10 bases and J by 0 bases, with 24 bases between. The CDR3 has 17 amino acids. In DNA form, the CDR3 reads TGTGCCACCCACCCGCTCGCGGCCAGGGAGATGAACACTGAAGCTTTCTTT. Protein product: CATHPLAAREMNTEAFF.

The CDR3 sequence: CASSPGTGGYGYTF. As DNA, the CDR3 is TGCGCCAGCAGCCCAGGGACAGGGGGCTATGGCTACACCTTC. The V call is TRBV5-1, the J call TRBJ1-2; 11 nucleotides agree with TRBD1. Germline V CDR1 and CDR2: SGHRS, YFSETQ. The CDR3 loop spans 14 amino acids. Trimming removed 4 bases from V and 4 bases from J; junction bases left unmatched: 3.

The chain links TRBV18 to TRBJ1-1; 9 nucleotides align to TRBD1. V shed 2 bases and J 1 base; nucleotides not matched to a gene: 2. The germline gives CDR1 KGHSH, CDR2 LQKENI. The CDR3 loop spans 15 amino acids. The chain's CDR3 is CASSPIQGANTEAFF. DNA for the CDR3: TGTGCCAGCTCACCAATACAGGGGGCGAACACTGAAGCTTTCTTT.

This chain uses TRBV6-5 with TRBJ2-3; D is uncertain. Trimming pared 2 bases from V and 2 bases from J, leaving 8 bases between. The germline gives CDR1 MNHEY, CDR2 SVGAGI. This CDR3 spans 14 amino acids. The CDR3 reads CASSYGEATDTQYF. The CDR3 coding sequence is TGTGCCAGCAGTTACGGTGAAGCCACAGATACGCAGTATTTT.

The V gene is TRBV27, the J gene TRBJ2-7; a possible D gene is TRBD1 (6 bases). Germline loops: CDR1 MNHEY, CDR2 SMNVEV (reference sequence). This CDR3 contains 14 residues. V was pared by 2 bases and J by 3 bases, with 11 bases between. The CDR3 region has the DNA TGTGCCAGCAGTTTAATTGGGGGCAGCTACGAGCAGTACTTC. Its translation is CASSLIGGSYEQYF.

This clone was observed once. The genes are TRBV3-1 (or the pseudogene TRBV3-2) and TRBJ2-5; 12 bases are shared with TRBD2. Germline CDR1 and CDR2: LGHDT and YNNKEL (reference sequence). The V and J ends lost 1 base and 5 bases, in that order; junction bases with no gene match: 2. The CDR3 runs 15 residues. CDR3 protein: CASSQGLAGVETQYF. The CDR3, as DNA: TGTGCCAGCAGCCAAGGACTAGCGGGAGTGGAGACCCAGTACTTC.

The rearrangement links TRBV11-2 to TRBJ1-2, with D perhaps matching TRBD1 (6 bases). The CDR3 covers 13 residues. Per the germline V gene, CDR1 is SGHAT and CDR2 is FQNNGV. Trimming shortened V by 3 bases and J by 7 bases, and 12 bases separated the two germline ends. The CDR3 nucleotides read TGTGCCAGCAGCTTTAGGGGGGAGGGTGGCTACACCTTC. This encodes CASSFRGEGGYTF.

The chain carries TRBV7-9 and TRBJ1-2; D remains ambiguous. This CDR3 contains 15 residues. The V end lost 5 bases, the J end lost 10 bases, and 23 bases lay between the germline ends. Germline loops: CDR1 SEHNR, CDR2 FQNEAQ (reference sequence). CDR3 DNA: TGTGCCAGCAGCCCCCGTGGGGAGTCCAACTATTTCTACACCTTC. Its protein is CASSPRGESNYFYTF.